This T cell receptor beta chain came from a study of blood T cell repertoires in COVID-19. Overall study: Spain, Italy and the United States supplied samples that represented acute and convalescent COVID-19. Nucleic acid was either cDNA or gDNA, and it came from T cells, B-cell-depleted T cells, or PBMCs.

Followed over time, Seattle patients had been enrolled while infection was active. Assay used: immunoSEQ multiplex PCR; TCRdb lists only in-frame clones, some missing. This sample yields 200,000 to 300,000 clones, of which 86% are seen a single time; 5.5% to 6.5% belongs to the top ten. The CDR3 spans 14 residues. Germline-derived CDR1 and CDR2 are ENHRY and SYGVKD. The trim removed 4 bases at V and 7 bases at J, leaving 3 bases unmatched. This receptor was identified in a woman older than 75 with COVID-19, enrolled during active disease. The chain couples TRBV10-3 to TRBJ2-1; 11 nucleotides match TRBD2. Sequencing used peripheral blood. This CDR3 reads CAISGTSGGNEQFF. In nucleotides, the CDR3 is TGTGCCATCAGTGGAACTAGCGGGGGTAATGAGCAGTTCTTC.